This T cell receptor beta chain was sequenced for a study of cytomegalovirus exposure and HLA in healthy donors (TCRdb year 2017). As for the study more broadly: A later analysis indicated that the 90 to 150 validation repertoires were generated on the platform also employed for the 600 to 750 repertoires of the first cohort. The study aimed to test whether signatures of past pathogen exposure could be identified by cataloging public T cell receptors. Along with the roughly 610-subject first cohort, a separate validation cohort of over 90 different subjects was used. High-throughput TCR immunosequencing, statistical association of individual TCRs with disease status, and machine learning were combined to predict cytomegalovirus infection status.

For this clone: This clone's antigen is unknown. No qualities accompany the bases; no much larger clone lies one base away.

The donors were included in the validation cohort of 120 subjects, a group kept apart from the approximately 700-subject first cohort. Broader findings and caveats from the paper: Cytomegalovirus status was reported to be diagnosed by the classifier with high specificity and sensitivity in both the original and validation cohorts. Across donors, most TCR sequences were observed very rarely, whereas some public TCRs were present in many individuals. The validation cohort had no HLA typing available for a later analysis, so co-occurrence within that cohort was assessed over all 130 or so repertoires. A later analysis found that TCRs clustered in the first cohort also tended to co-occur in the 100 to 150 validation repertoires, with approximately 94% of cluster scores above 0. The study gave a list of about 160 TCR beta chains associated with cytomegalovirus. In vitro tests confirmed that a few of the cytomegalovirus-associated TCR beta chains recognize cytomegalovirus antigens. The authors suggested that the approach could potentially be generalized to other disease states and immunological phenotypes.

The receptor library was made with the immunoSEQ multiplex PCR assay. The authors processed their data as follows. A statistical classification framework was built to diagnose cytomegalovirus status from the catalog of TCR beta chain sequences. Here the immuneACCESS table is served through TCRdb, limited to in-frame sequences with V and J called. Missing clones are a known gap in these copies; in checked studies unresolved V genes cover under half, and the rest lacks a known reason. V and J calls plus clone size are reproduced from that table; the DNA served to infer D and trimming. A total of around 100,000 clones appear in this sample, 75% to 90% of them only once. The leading ten clones occupy 20% of the sample. CDR1 and CDR2, per the germline V gene (reference sequence), are SEHNR and FQNEAQ. The CDR3 covers 15 residues, taking in both the cysteine and the phenylalanine. Kept here is only the CDR3 DNA, which spans 45 bases and is read in frame from base 1. V drops 3 bases and J drops 2 bases, leaving 13 bases in between.

The receptor's source is a young man in good health and CMV-seropositive. The sequence joins TRBV7-9 to TRBJ2-5; tentative D gene TRBD2, with 5 bases matching. The specimen was PBMCs. The DNA is as follows: TGTGCCAGCAGCTTTAGAGGGATTCTTCAAGAGACCCAGTACTTC. Its translation reads: CASSFRGILQETQYF.